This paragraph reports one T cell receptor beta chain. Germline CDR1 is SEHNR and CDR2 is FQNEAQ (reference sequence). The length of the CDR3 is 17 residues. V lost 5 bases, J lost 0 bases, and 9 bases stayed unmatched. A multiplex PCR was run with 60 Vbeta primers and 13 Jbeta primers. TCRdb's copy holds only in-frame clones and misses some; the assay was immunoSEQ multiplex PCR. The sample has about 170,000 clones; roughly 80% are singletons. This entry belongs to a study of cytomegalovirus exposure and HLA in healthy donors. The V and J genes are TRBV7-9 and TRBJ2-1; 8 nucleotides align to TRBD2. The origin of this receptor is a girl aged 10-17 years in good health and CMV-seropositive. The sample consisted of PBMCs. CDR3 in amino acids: CASSPAPGTSSYNEQFF. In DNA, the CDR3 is TGTGCCAGCAGCCCCGCCCCCGGGACTAGCTCCTACAATGAGCAGTTCTTC. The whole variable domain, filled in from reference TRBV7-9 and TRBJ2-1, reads DTGVSQNPRHKITKRGQNVTFRCDPISEHNRLYWYRQTLGQGPEFLTYFQNEAQLEKSRLLSDRFSAERPKGSFSTLEIQRTEQGDSAMYLCASSPAPGTSSYNEQFFGPGTRLTVL.